This TCR beta chain was captured by sequencing in a study of T-cell memory formation after mild COVID-19. Whole-study context: TCR clusters were largely donor specific.

In this sample, this clonotype turned up a few times. Its antigen remains unknown. General study points: Pre-infection memory contained some responding clones, which suggested that cross-reactive memory had joined. Confirmation was lacking for SARS-CoV-2 specificity of second-wave clones that peaked on day 37.

The authors produced TCR alpha and TCR beta cDNA libraries with sample barcodes and UMIs by 5'RACE using constant-segment primers. TCRdb reanalysed the 5' RACE reads using MiXCR and keeps one entry per CDR3 protein. Among roughly 180,000 distinct CDR3 sequences listed, around 10% were seen once. Specimen: PBMCs or a T cell subset sorted from them (not recorded which). The receptor was derived from a man younger than 30 who had mild COVID-19 (a few samples of this study predate the infection). Cell type and time point are not known.

CDR3 region: CASSQAPPSRNEKLFF. The CDR3 bases are TGCGCCAGCAGCCAAGCCCCCCCATCAAGAAATGAAAAACTGTTTTTT. This chain links TRBV4-3 with TRBJ1-4; D is undetermined. V lost 1 base to trimming and J lost 5 bases, with 14 bases between them. Germline loops: CDR1 LGHNA, CDR2 YSLEER. The CDR3 consists of 16 residues.